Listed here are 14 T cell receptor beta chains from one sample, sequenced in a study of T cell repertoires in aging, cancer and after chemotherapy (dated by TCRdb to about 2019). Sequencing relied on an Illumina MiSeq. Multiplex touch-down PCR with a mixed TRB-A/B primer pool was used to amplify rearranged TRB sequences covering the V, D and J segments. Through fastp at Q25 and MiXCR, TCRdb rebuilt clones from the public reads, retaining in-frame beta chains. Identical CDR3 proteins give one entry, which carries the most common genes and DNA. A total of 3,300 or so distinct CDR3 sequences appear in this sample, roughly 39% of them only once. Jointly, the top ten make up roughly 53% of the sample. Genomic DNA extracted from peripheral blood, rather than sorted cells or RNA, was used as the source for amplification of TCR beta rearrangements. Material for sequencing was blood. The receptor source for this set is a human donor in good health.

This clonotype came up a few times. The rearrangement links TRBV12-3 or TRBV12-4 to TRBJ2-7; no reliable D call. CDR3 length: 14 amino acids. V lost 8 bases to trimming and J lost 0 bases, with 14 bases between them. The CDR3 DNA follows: TGTGCCAGCGCCCCCGGCAGCAGCTCCTACGAGCAGTACTTC. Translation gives CASAPGSSSYEQYF.

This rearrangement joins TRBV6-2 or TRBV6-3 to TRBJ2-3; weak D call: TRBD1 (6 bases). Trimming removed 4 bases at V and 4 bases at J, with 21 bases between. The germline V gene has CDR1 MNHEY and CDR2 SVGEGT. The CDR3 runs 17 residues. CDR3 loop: CASSSAYSDRFPDTQYF. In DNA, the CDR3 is TGTGCCAGCAGTTCCGCTTACTCCGACAGGTTTCCAGATACGCAGTATTTT.

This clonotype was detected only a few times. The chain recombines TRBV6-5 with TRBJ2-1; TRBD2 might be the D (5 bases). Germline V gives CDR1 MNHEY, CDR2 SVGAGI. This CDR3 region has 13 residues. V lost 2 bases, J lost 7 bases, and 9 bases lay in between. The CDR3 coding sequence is TGTGCCAGCAGTTACGGAGAGGGAAATGAGCAGTTCTTC. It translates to CASSYGEGNEQFF.

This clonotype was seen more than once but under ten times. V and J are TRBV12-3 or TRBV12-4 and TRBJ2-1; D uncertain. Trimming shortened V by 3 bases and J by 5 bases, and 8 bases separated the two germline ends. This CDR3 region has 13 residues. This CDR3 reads CASSFLRDNEQFF. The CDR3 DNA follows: TGTGCCAGCAGTTTCCTTCGGGACAATGAGCAGTTCTTC.

The CDR3 DNA follows: TGTGCCAGCAGCAACAGGGGGTGGACTAATGAAAAACTGTTTTTT. This codes for CASSNRGWTNEKLFF. The rearrangement uses TRBV6-1 and TRBJ1-4; TRBD1 matches 8 bases. The germline gives CDR1 MNHNS, CDR2 SASEGT. This CDR3 is 15 amino acids long. With 6 bases clipped from V and 2 bases from J, the junction kept 5 bases outside the gene matches.

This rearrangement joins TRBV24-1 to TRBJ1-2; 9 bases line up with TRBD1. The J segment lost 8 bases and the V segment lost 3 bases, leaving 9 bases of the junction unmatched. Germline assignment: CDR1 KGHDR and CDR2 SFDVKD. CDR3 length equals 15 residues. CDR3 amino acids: CATSDPTGGREGYTF. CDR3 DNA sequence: TGTGCCACCAGTGATCCCACAGGGGGCCGAGAGGGCTACACCTTC.

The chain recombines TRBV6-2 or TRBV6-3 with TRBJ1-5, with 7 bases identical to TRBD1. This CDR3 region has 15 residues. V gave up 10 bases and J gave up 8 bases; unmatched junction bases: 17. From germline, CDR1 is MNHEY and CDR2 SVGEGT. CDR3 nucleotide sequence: TGTGCCATAGCCAGGGGAACAGGGGCGAGAGAGCCCCAGCATTTT. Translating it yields CAIARGTGAREPQHF.

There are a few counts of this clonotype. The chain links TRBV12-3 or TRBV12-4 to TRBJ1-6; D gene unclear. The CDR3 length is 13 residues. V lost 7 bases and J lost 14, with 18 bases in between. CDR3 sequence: CASTNPGVQTLHF. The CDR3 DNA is TGTGCCAGCACCAACCCTGGGGTCCAAACCCTCCACTTT.

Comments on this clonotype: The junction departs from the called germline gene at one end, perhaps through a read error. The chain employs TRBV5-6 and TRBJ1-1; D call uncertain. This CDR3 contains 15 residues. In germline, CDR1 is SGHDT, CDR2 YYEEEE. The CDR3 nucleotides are TGCGCCAGCAGCTTGGATGGAACGTCTCGGACTGAAGCTTTCTTT. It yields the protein CASSLDGTSRTEAFF.

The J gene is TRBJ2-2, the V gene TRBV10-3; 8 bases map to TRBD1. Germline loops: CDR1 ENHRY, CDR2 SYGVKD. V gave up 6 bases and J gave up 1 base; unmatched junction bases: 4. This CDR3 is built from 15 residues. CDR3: CAIRTGQENTGELFF. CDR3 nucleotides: TGTGCCATCAGGACGGGACAGGAGAACACCGGGGAGCTGTTTTTT.

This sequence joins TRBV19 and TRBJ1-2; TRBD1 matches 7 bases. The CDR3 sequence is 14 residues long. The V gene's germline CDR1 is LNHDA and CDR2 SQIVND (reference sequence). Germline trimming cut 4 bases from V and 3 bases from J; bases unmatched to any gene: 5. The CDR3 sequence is CASSTPGQDYGYTF. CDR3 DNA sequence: TGTGCCAGTAGTACCCCTGGACAGGACTATGGCTACACCTTC.

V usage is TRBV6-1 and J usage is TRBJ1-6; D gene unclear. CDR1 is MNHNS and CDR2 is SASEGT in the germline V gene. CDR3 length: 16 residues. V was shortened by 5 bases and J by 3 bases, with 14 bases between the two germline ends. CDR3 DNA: TGTGCCAGCAGTAGGCAGTTGAGCTTCTATAATTCACCCCTCCACTTT. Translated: CASSRQLSFYNSPLHF.

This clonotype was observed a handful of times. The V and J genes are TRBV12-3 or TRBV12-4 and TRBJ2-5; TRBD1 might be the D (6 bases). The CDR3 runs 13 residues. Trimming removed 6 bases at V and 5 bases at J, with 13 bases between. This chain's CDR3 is CASSQGGRETQYF. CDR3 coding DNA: TGTGCCAGCAGCCAAGGGGGAAGGGAGACCCAGTACTTC.

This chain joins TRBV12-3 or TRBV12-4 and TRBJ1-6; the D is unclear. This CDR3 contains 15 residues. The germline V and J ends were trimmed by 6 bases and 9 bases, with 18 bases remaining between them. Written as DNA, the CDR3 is TGTGCCAGCAGGAGATCGGGAGTAAGTGGTTCACCCCTCCACTTT. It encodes CASRRSGVSGSPLHF.